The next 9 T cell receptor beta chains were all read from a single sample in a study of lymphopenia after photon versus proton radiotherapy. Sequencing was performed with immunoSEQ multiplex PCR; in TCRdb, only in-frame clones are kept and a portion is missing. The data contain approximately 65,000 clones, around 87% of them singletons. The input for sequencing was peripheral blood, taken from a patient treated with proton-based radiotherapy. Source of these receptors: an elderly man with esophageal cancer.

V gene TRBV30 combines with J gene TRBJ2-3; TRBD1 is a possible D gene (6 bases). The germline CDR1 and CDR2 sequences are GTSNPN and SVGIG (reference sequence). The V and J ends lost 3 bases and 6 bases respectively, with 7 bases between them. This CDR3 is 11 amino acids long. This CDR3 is CAWSQGDTQYF. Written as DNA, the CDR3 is TGTGCCTGGAGCCAGGGGGATACGCAGTATTTT.

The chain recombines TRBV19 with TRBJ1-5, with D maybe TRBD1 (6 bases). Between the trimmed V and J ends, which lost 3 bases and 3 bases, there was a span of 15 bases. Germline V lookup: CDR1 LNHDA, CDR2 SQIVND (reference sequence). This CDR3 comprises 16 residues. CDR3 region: CASSIGGWTVNQPQHF. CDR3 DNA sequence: TGTGCCAGTAGTATTGGGGGCTGGACAGTCAATCAGCCCCAGCATTTT.

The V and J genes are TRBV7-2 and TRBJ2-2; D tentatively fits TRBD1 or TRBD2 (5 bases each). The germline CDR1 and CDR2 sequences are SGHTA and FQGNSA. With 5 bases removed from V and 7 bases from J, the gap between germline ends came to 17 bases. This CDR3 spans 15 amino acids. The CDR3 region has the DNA TGTGCCAGCAGCCGCCGGATGGGGACGGGCGGGGAGCTGTTTTTT. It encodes CASSRRMGTGGELFF.

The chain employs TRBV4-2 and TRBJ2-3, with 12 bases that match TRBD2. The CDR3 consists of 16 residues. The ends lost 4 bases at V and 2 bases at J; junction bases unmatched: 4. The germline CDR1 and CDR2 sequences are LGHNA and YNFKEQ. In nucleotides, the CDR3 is TGTGCCAGCAGCCCGACTAGCGGGGGTCACACAGATACGCAGTATTTT. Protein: CASSPTSGGHTDTQYF.

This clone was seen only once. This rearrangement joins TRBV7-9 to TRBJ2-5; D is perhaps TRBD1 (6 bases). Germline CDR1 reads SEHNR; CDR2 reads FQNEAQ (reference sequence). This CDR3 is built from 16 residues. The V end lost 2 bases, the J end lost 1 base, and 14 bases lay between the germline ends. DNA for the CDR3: TGTGCCAGCAGCTTATCCTCCCAGGGGATCCAAGAGACCCAGTACTTC. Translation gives CASSLSSQGIQETQYF. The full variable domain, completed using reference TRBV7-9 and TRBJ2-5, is DTGVSQNPRHKITKRGQNVTFRCDPISEHNRLYWYRQTLGQGPEFLTYFQNEAQLEKSRLLSDRFSAERPKGSFSTLEIQRTEQGDSAMYLCASSLSSQGIQETQYFGPGTRLLVL.

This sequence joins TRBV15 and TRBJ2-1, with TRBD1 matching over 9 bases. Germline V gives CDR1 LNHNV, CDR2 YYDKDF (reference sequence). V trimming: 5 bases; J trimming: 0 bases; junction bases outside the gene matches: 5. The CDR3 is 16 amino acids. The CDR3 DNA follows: TGTGCCACCAGCGGACCGGGACAGGGCTCCTACAATGAGCAGTTCTTC. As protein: CATSGPGQGSYNEQFF.

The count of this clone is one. The CDR3 bases are TGTGCCAGCAGTTTATCGACAGGGGGCCTCTACGAGCAGTACTTC. This encodes CASSLSTGGLYEQYF. V usage is TRBV28 and J usage is TRBJ2-7; 10 bases align to TRBD1. The V gene end was trimmed by 1 base and the J gene end by 3 bases; junction bases not matched to a gene: 3. The CDR3 contains 15 residues. The germline V gene has CDR1 MDHEN and CDR2 SYDVKM.

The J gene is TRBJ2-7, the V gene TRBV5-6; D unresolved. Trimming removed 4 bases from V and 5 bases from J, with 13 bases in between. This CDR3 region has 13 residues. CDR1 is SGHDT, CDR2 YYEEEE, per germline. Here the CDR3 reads CASSGMSAHEQYF. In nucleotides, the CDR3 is TGTGCCAGCAGCGGGATGTCAGCGCACGAGCAGTACTTC.

The CDR3 bases are TGCGCCAGCAGCGTGCAGGGGGATAGTTCTGGGGCCAACGTCCTGACTTTC. Protein product: CASSVQGDSSGANVLTF. This rearrangement joins TRBV5-1 to TRBJ2-6, with 7 bases matching TRBD1. The germline V gene has CDR1 SGHRS and CDR2 YFSETQ. V trimming: 4 bases; J trimming: 1 base; junction bases outside the gene matches: 8. This CDR3 is 17 amino acids long.